The 29 T cell receptor beta chains presented below share a single source sample, sequenced in a study of cytomegalovirus exposure and HLA in healthy donors. 60 Vbeta and 13 Jbeta primers were used in PCR. The assay was immunoSEQ multiplex PCR, and TCRdb's table has in-frame clones only and misses some. The profile shows 85,000 to 100,000 clones, around 82% of them singletons. Sequencing used PBMCs. These receptors were collected from a man aged 35 to 55 in good health and CMV-seronegative.

V and J are TRBV19 and TRBJ1-2; TRBD1 is a possible D gene (6 bases). This CDR3 has 13 amino acids. CDR1 LNHDA and CDR2 SQIVND come from the germline V gene (reference sequence). Trimming cost V 8 bases and J 3 bases, with 13 bases left between them. CDR3 DNA: TGTGCCAGTTCCTTAAACAGGGACTATGGCTACACCTTC. Its translation is CASSLNRDYGYTF.

This clone turned up a few times. V gene TRBV6-1 combines with J gene TRBJ1-1; D call uncertain. Germline loops: CDR1 MNHNS, CDR2 SASEGT. There are 12 residues in the CDR3. V shed 10 bases and J shed 7 bases, with 16 bases lying between them. In nucleotides, the CDR3 is TGTGCCATAACCCGAGTCGTTGGTGAAGCTTTCTTT. Translation: CAITRVVGEAFF.

This chain joins TRBV11-2 and TRBJ1-1; D is unclear. Germline lookup yields CDR1 SGHAT and CDR2 FQNNGV. V was cut by 5 bases and J by 4 bases, with 26 bases left in between. This CDR3 has 18 amino acids. The CDR3 sequence is CASSPWPMASMEGTEAFF. The CDR3 DNA reads TGTGCCAGCAGCCCATGGCCCATGGCCTCCATGGAGGGCACTGAAGCTTTCTTT.

The CDR3 region has the DNA TGCGCCAGCAGTGAGTCCGGCAGGGGTAGATATGGCTACACCTTC. Translating it yields CASSESGRGRYGYTF. The V call is TRBV10-2, the J call TRBJ1-2, with a possible D match to TRBD1 (6 bases). Per germline, CDR1 WSHSY and CDR2 SAAADI. The CDR3 totals 15 residues. V was shortened by 0 bases and J by 5 bases, with 13 bases between the two germline ends.

In this sample, this clone turned up once. The V call is TRBV19, the J call TRBJ1-1, with 11 nucleotides matching TRBD1. Trimming took 4 bases from V and 1 from J; bases not matched to a gene: 8. The CDR3 is 17 amino acids. The germline V gene encodes CDR1 LNHDA and CDR2 SQIVND (reference sequence). The DNA of the CDR3 is TGTGCCAGTAGTAATTCCTTGGGACAGGGGGGGAACACTGAAGCTTTCTTT. Its protein is CASSNSLGQGGNTEAFF.

This chain links TRBV13 with TRBJ2-1, with D perhaps matching TRBD1 (5 bases). V lost 2 bases and J lost 0, with 14 bases in between. The CDR3 is made up of 17 amino acids. CDR1 and CDR2 (germline): PRHDT, FYEKMQ (reference sequence). CDR3 sequence: CASSLSRGGLSYNEQFF. CDR3 DNA sequence: TGTGCCAGCAGCTTATCTAGGGGCGGCCTCTCCTACAATGAGCAGTTCTTC.

The genes are TRBV29-1 and TRBJ2-7; D may be TRBD2 (5 bases). The V gene's germline CDR1 is SQVTM and CDR2 ANQGSEA. CDR3 length: 11 residues. The V and J ends lost 7 bases and 3 bases respectively, with 10 bases between them. The CDR3, as DNA: TGCAGCGCGGGGTCCGTCTACGAGCAGTACTTC. Translation gives CSAGSVYEQYF.

A few counts support this clone. V and J are TRBV7-2 and TRBJ2-5, with 7 bases identical to TRBD2. J gave up 1 base and V 1 base, and 3 bases lay outside the gene matches. Per germline, CDR1 SGHTA and CDR2 FQGNSA. CDR3 length: 15 amino acids. CDR3 nucleotide sequence: TGTGCCAGCAGCTTAGAGCGGGGATTCCAAGAGACCCAGTACTTC. The encoded protein is CASSLERGFQETQYF.

This clone was detected only once. V and J are TRBV19 and TRBJ2-7, with 9 bases matching TRBD1. V gave up 7 bases and J gave up 3 bases; unmatched junction bases: 1. Germline lookup yields CDR1 LNHDA and CDR2 SQIVND (reference sequence). The CDR3 runs to 12 residues. CDR3 protein: CASTGQGYEQYF. The CDR3 bases are TGTGCCAGTACGGGACAGGGCTACGAGCAGTACTTC.

V and J are TRBV28 and TRBJ2-7, with 9 nucleotides matching TRBD2. The V segment lost 2 bases and the J segment 3 bases; nucleotides outside the gene matches: 2. The CDR3 contains 14 residues. Per germline, CDR1 MDHEN and CDR2 SYDVKM. The CDR3 sequence: CASSLQRGDYEQYF. The CDR3 DNA reads TGTGCCAGCAGTTTACAGCGGGGGGACTACGAGCAGTACTTC.

The chain uses TRBV27 and TRBJ2-3; D possibly corresponds to TRBD2 (6 bases). V lost 5 bases, J lost 2 bases, and 17 bases lay in between. The CDR3 has 16 residues. From germline, CDR1 is MNHEY and CDR2 SMNVEV (reference sequence). The CDR3: CASSPPGLPITDTQYF. CDR3 bases: TGTGCCAGCAGTCCACCGGGACTCCCTATCACAGATACGCAGTATTTT.

This chain joins TRBV13 and TRBJ2-1, with 7 bases matching TRBD2. Germline CDR1 and CDR2: PRHDT and FYEKMQ (reference sequence). CDR3 size: 14 residues. J gave up 15 bases and V 2 bases, and 13 bases lay outside the gene matches. The CDR3 region is CASSLPRGGGLVFF. Here the CDR3 DNA reads TGTGCCAGCAGCTTACCCCGTGGCGGGGGACTCGTGTTCTTC.

The rearrangement links TRBV5-1 to TRBJ2-3; 8 bases are a match to TRBD2. Trimming at V came to 0 bases and at J to 4 bases, leaving 13 bases not matched to a gene. CDR3 length: 18 residues. Germline CDR1 reads SGHRS; CDR2 reads YFSETQ. The DNA of the CDR3 is TGCGCCAGCAGCTTGGGTCGTTCCTCCGGGAGGGCGGCAGATACGCAGTATTTT. Amino acid sequence: CASSLGRSSGRAADTQYF.

This chain joins TRBV5-1 and TRBJ1-1; 8 nucleotides agree with TRBD1. CDR3 length equals 13 residues. V dropped 2 bases and J dropped 8; count of bases not matched to a gene: 5. CDR1 and CDR2 (germline): SGHRS, YFSETQ. The CDR3 coding sequence is TGCGCCAGCAGCTTCGACAGGGGCCGCGAAGCTTTCTTT. It yields the protein CASSFDRGREAFF.

The V gene is TRBV27, the J gene TRBJ1-1; tentatively, D is TRBD1 (5 bases). The CDR3 sequence is 17 residues long. Germline V gives CDR1 MNHEY, CDR2 SMNVEV (reference sequence). V was pared by 2 bases and J by 4 bases, with 20 bases between. This chain's CDR3 is CASSLKLGWGLGTEAFF. As DNA, the CDR3 is TGTGCCAGCAGTTTAAAGTTGGGTTGGGGCTTAGGCACTGAAGCTTTCTTT.

The chain joins TRBV14 to TRBJ2-2; 8 bases match TRBD2. Trimming removed 5 bases from V and 4 bases from J; junction bases left unmatched: 6. Germline CDR1 reads SGHDN; CDR2 reads FVKESK. The CDR3 totals 15 residues. CDR3: CASSELAERTGELFF. In DNA form, the CDR3 reads TGTGCCAGCAGCGAACTAGCGGAGCGCACCGGGGAGCTGTTTTTT.

The rearrangement joins TRBV11-2 to TRBJ1-1, with 7 bases matching TRBD1. V trimming: 4 bases; J trimming: 4 bases; junction bases outside the gene matches: 9. CDR3 length equals 15 residues. CDR1 and CDR2 from the germline V gene are SGHAT and FQNNGV. CDR3: CASSSSQGQATEAFF. For the CDR3, the DNA is TGTGCCAGCAGCTCCTCACAGGGGCAGGCCACTGAAGCTTTCTTT.

CDR3 loop: CASSLLGGTGGYTF. CDR3 DNA: TGTGCCAGCAGTTTATTAGGCGGGACGGGAGGCTACACCTTC. The rearrangement links TRBV28 to TRBJ1-2, with D maybe TRBD1 (5 bases). Trimming pared 1 base from V and 8 bases from J, leaving 14 bases between. This CDR3 region has 14 residues. Germline V gene sequence: CDR1 MDHEN, CDR2 SYDVKM.

The chain has TRBV15 and TRBJ1-5; possible D gene TRBD1, 6 bases. Germline V gene lookup returns CDR1 LNHNV and CDR2 YYDKDF (reference sequence). The germline V and J ends were trimmed by 0 bases and 2 bases, with 14 bases remaining between them. The CDR3 runs 17 residues. Here the CDR3 reads CATSRDLGALGNQPQHF. DNA for the CDR3: TGTGCCACCAGCAGAGATCTGGGGGCCCTAGGCAATCAGCCCCAGCATTTT. The full variable domain, completed using reference TRBV15 and TRBJ1-5, is DAMVIQNPRYQVTQFGKPVTLSCSQTLNHNVMYWYQQKSSQAPKLLFHYYDKDFNNEADTPDNFQSRRPNTSFCFLDIRSPGLGDTAMYLCATSRDLGALGNQPQHFGDGTRLSIL.

CDR3 bases: TGTGCCAGCAGCCTGACTAGCGGGGGCACAGATACGCAGTATTTT. Protein: CASSLTSGGTDTQYF. The rearrangement uses TRBV7-9 and TRBJ2-3; 11 positions match TRBD2. Per the germline V gene, CDR1 is SEHNR and CDR2 is FQNEAQ (reference sequence). With 5 bases clipped from V and 1 base from J, the junction kept 2 bases outside the gene matches. The CDR3 is 15 amino acids.

The V call is TRBV19, the J call TRBJ1-6; D gene unclear. Looked up from germline, CDR1 is LNHDA and CDR2 is SQIVND (reference sequence). There are 15 residues in the CDR3. Trimming cost V 6 bases and J 5 bases, with 14 bases left between them. The CDR3 spells CASRDWVPDNSPLHF. CDR3 in DNA: TGTGCCAGTAGGGACTGGGTTCCTGATAATTCACCCCTCCACTTT.

This clone has only a few counts. This chain links TRBV6-5 with TRBJ2-1, with 8 bases identical to TRBD1. The V segment lost 7 bases and the J segment 5 bases; nucleotides outside the gene matches: 4. The CDR3 consists of 13 residues. Germline assignment: CDR1 MNHEY and CDR2 SVGAGI. The CDR3, as DNA: TGTGCCAGCATAGGGACAGGAAACAATGAGCAGTTCTTC. Protein: CASIGTGNNEQFF.

The chain links TRBV19 to TRBJ2-5; 8 nucleotides match TRBD2. This CDR3 comprises 15 residues. Germline lookup yields CDR1 LNHDA and CDR2 SQIVND (reference sequence). V trimming: 6 bases; J trimming: 4 bases; junction bases outside the gene matches: 10. The CDR3 loop reads CASSTGLAPRETQYF. As DNA, the CDR3 is TGTGCCAGTAGCACAGGACTAGCTCCACGAGAGACCCAGTACTTC.

V gene TRBV9 combines with J gene TRBJ2-3; D possibly corresponds to TRBD2 (5 bases). The length of the CDR3 is 15 residues. V lost 0 bases, J lost 3 bases, and 11 bases lay in between. CDR1 SGDLS and CDR2 YYNGEE come from the germline V gene. CDR3 residues: CASSVGGGGTDTQYF. DNA for the CDR3: TGTGCCAGCAGCGTAGGAGGAGGCGGGACAGATACGCAGTATTTT.

The V call is TRBV6-6, the J call TRBJ2-3; 10 nucleotides agree with TRBD2. J lost 8 bases, V lost 5 bases, and 7 bases had no gene match. Germline V CDR1 and CDR2: MNHNY, SVGAGI (reference sequence). This CDR3 has 14 amino acids. The CDR3 region has the DNA TGTGCCAGCAGTCCGAGCGGGAGGGGGGGTACGCAGTATTTT. It is translated as CASSPSGRGGTQYF.

CDR3 DNA sequence: TGCGCCAGCAGCTTGGCAGGGGTCAATCAGCCCCAGCATTTT. Protein product: CASSLAGVNQPQHF. The V and J genes are TRBV5-1 and TRBJ1-5, with a weak D call TRBD1 (6 bases). Germline loops: CDR1 SGHRS, CDR2 YFSETQ. The CDR3 consists of 14 residues. V lost 0 bases and J 3 bases, leaving 7 bases between the germline ends.

In this sample, this clone turned up once. The rearrangement joins TRBV11-2 to TRBJ2-7; TRBD1 agrees at 10 bases. The CDR3 is 15 residues long. Germline assignment: CDR1 SGHAT and CDR2 FQNNGV. V was pared by 1 base and J by 0 bases, with 0 bases of the junction left unmatched. As DNA, the CDR3 is TGTGCCAGCAGCTTAGGGACAGGGGGCTCCTACGAGCAGTACTTC. Its protein is CASSLGTGGSYEQYF.

A few counts support this clone. The chain is built from TRBV11-3 and TRBJ1-2, with D possibly matching TRBD1 (5 bases). V was pared by 2 bases and J by 10 bases, with 14 bases between. The V gene's germline CDR1 is SGHNT and CDR2 YENEEA. The CDR3 loop spans 13 amino acids. CDR3 bases: TGTGCCAGCAGCTTAAGGGTGACAGAGATCTACACCTTC. It codes for CASSLRVTEIYTF.

The V and J genes are TRBV29-1 and TRBJ1-3, with unresolved D. The CDR3 is made up of 10 amino acids. The germline V gene encodes CDR1 SQVTM and CDR2 ANQGSEA. Trimming removed 4 bases from V and 8 bases from J, with 6 bases in between. CDR3 sequence: CSVAQDTIYF. CDR3 nucleotides: TGCAGCGTTGCCCAGGACACCATATATTTT.